This is a list of T cell receptor beta chains from one sample in a study of blood T cell repertoires in COVID-19. Assay: immunoSEQ multiplex PCR; the TCRdb copy retains only in-frame clones and omits some. This table holds hundreds of thousands of clones, 75% to 85% found once. The sequenced sample was peripheral blood. The receptors were sampled from a woman in her sixties with active or convalescent COVID-19. Both conserved end residues are part of each CDR3. D genes are given only for firm matches. Not all rows give a size; the values are once, few, many and, for expanded clones, a class.

>TRBV5-4|NA|NA|TRBJ2-3
CASSLEVSSTDTQYF
TGTGCCAGCAGCTTAGAGGTGTCGAGCACAGATACGCAGTATTTT
>TRBV19|NA|NA|TRBJ1-6
CASSSGAQSNSPLHF
TGTGCCAGTAGTAGTGGGGCTCAGAGTAATTCACCCCTCCACTTT
>TRBV7-3|NA|NA|TRBJ2-3
CASSPVGGGSTSTDTQYF
TGTGCCAGCAGCCCAGTTGGTGGGGGCAGTACTAGCACAGATACGCAGTATTTT
>TRBV2|TRBD2|NA|TRBJ2-7
CASKSPASGTYEQYF
TGTGCCAGCAAGAGCCCGGCTAGCGGAACCTACGAGCAGTACTTC
>TRBV5-8|TRBD1|NA|TRBJ1-1
CASRSTGGNTEAFF
TGTGCCAGCAGGTCGACAGGGGGTAACACTGAAGCTTTCTTT
>TRBV19|TRBD1|once|TRBJ2-2
CATQGAAPGELFF
TGTGCCACACAGGGGGCCGCCCCCGGGGAGCTGTTTTTT
>TRBV1|NA|few|TRBJ1-6
CTSSQPLGQGDNSPLHF
TGCACCAGCAGCCAACCCTTGGGACAGGGGGATAATTCACCCCTCCACTTT
>TRBV7-8|NA|NA|TRBJ1-5
CASSLAGAPNSNQPQHF
TGTGCCAGCAGCTTAGCAGGGGCACCAAATAGCAATCAGCCCCAGCATTTT
>TRBV9|TRBD2|NA|TRBJ2-3
CASSATGGSTDTQYF
TGTGCCAGCAGCGCCACGGGGGGTAGCACAGATACGCAGTATTTT
>TRBV12-5|TRBD1|NA|TRBJ1-2
CASGQIPGQALYGYTF
TGTGCTAGTGGTCAAATACCGGGACAGGCCCTCTATGGCTACACCTTC
>TRBV12-3/TRBV12-4|NA|NA|TRBJ1-2
CASTQGFGNGYTF
TGTGCCAGCACCCAGGGGTTCGGGAATGGCTACACCTTC
>TRBV7-9|NA|NA|TRBJ2-1
CASILTDRPYNEQFF
TGTGCCAGCATCCTAACCGACAGGCCCTACAATGAGCAGTTCTTC
>TRBV7-6|NA|NA|TRBJ1-1
CASSLRTEAEAFF
TGTGCCAGCAGCTTGAGGACAGAGGCTGAAGCTTTCTTT
>TRBV7-9|NA|NA|TRBJ2-2
CASSQAGWELFF
TGTGCCAGCAGCCAAGCAGGGTGGGAGCTGTTTTTT
>TRBV6-5|NA|NA|TRBJ2-3
CASSHRTGDTQYF
TGTGCCAGCAGCCATAGGACGGGGGATACGCAGTATTTT
>TRBV20-1|TRBD1|NA|TRBJ2-3
CSASNWDRITDTQYF
TGCAGTGCTAGTAATTGGGACAGGATCACAGATACGCAGTATTTT
>TRBV7-3|TRBD2|NA|TRBJ2-1
CASSPGTSGGFGEQFF
TGTGCCAGCAGCCCCGGGACTAGCGGGGGTTTTGGAGAGCAGTTCTTC
>TRBV7-9|TRBD2|NA|TRBJ2-3
CASNPLAMGTADTQYF
TGTGCCAGCAACCCACTAGCGATGGGAACTGCAGATACGCAGTATTTT
>TRBV24-1|NA|NA|TRBJ2-3
CATSDSAQRTDTQYF
TGTGCCACCAGTGATTCAGCACAGCGCACAGATACGCAGTATTTT
>TRBV3-1/TRBV3-2|NA|NA|TRBJ1-2
CASSQRQADGYTF
TGTGCCAGCAGCCAACGGCAGGCCGATGGCTACACCTTC
>TRBV18|TRBD1|few|TRBJ1-6
CASSLVRDRDNSPLHF
TGTGCCAGCTCACTGGTGAGGGACAGAGATAATTCACCCCTCCACTTT
>TRBV6-2/TRBV6-3|TRBD2|once|TRBJ2-2
CASSFLELAGDRNTGELFF
TGTGCCAGCAGTTTCCTAGAACTAGCGGGGGATCGGAACACCGGGGAGCTGTTTTTT
>TRBV4-3|NA|NA|TRBJ1-3
CASSQDETGRDTIYF
TGCGCCAGCAGCCAAGATGAGACGGGCAGGGACACCATATATTTT